The clone carrying this TCR beta chain was seen a handful of times. V lost 1 base and J 3 bases, leaving 13 bases between the germline ends. In germline, CDR1 is SGHRS, CDR2 YFSETQ. The CDR3 has 15 amino acids. This sample was taken from a study of blood T cell repertoires in COVID-19. As for the study in general: Both acute and convalescent COVID-19 samples were obtained from the United States, Italy and Spain. T cells, B-cell-depleted T cells, or PBMCs provided the cDNA or gDNA that served as material.

As processed by the authors: Counts of nucleated cells, estimated from reference gene primer amplification, were obtained. TCRdb's table, derived via immunoSEQ multiplex PCR, lists solely in-frame clones and lacks some. Clone size and the V and J calls come from that table; the DNA yielded D and trimming. The data contain 250,000 to 300,000 clones, 85% to 90% of them singletons. The origin of this receptor is a woman younger than 45 with COVID-19, enrolled during active disease. The genes are TRBV5-1 and TRBJ1-1; no firm D call. The sequencing input was peripheral blood. The CDR3 is CASSLSGRRDTEAFF. DNA of the CDR3: TGCGCCAGCAGCTTGTCAGGTCGGAGGGACACTGAAGCTTTCTTT. The complete variable domain, with remaining parts taken from reference TRBV5-1 and TRBJ1-1, reads KAGVTQTPRYLIKTRGQQVTLSCSPISGHRSVSWYQQTPGQGLQFLFEYFSETQRNKGNFPGRFSGRQFSNSRSEMNVSTLELGDSALYLCASSLSGRRDTEAFFGQGTRLTVV.